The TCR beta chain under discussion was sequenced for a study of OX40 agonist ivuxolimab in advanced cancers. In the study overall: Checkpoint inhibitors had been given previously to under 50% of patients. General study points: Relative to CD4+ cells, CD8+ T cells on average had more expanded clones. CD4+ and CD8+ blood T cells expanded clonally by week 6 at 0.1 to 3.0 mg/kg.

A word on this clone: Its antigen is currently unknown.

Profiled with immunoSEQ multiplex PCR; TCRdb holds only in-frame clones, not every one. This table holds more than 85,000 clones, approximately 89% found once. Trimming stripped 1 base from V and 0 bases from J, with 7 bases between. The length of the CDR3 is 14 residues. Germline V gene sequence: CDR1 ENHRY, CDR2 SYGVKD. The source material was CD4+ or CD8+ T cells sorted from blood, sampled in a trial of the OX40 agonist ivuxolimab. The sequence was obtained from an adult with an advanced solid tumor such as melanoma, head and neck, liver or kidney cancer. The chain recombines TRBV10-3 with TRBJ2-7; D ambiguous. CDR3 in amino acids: CAISELGISYEQYF. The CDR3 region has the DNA TGTGCCATCAGTGAGTTGGGGATCTCCTACGAGCAGTACTTC.